Sequencing of this T cell receptor beta chain was carried out in a study of hypomethylating agent response in myelodysplastic syndrome. Study background: Roughly five patients were non-responders, while six showed complete response or hematologic improvement. Patients with neither complete response nor hematologic improvement were classed non-responders.

The assay was immunoSEQ multiplex PCR, and TCRdb's table has in-frame clones only and misses some. The sample lists 5,000 to 6,500 clones, about 82% occurring once. The junction had 9 bases not matched to a gene; V was cut back by 5 bases and J by 3 bases. Per the germline V gene, CDR1 is SEHNR and CDR2 is FQNEAQ (reference sequence). The CDR3 runs to 15 residues. Bulk bone marrow was analyzed without sorting T-cell subsets. The specimen was bone marrow, collected before or after starting hypomethylating agent treatment for myelodysplastic syndrome (not recorded which). This receptor was taken from a human donor with myelodysplastic syndrome. The V call is TRBV7-9, the J call TRBJ2-7; 8 bases fit TRBD1. The CDR3 protein is CASSTEDRADYEQYF. CDR3 sequence (DNA): TGTGCCAGCAGCACTGAGGACAGGGCTGACTACGAGCAGTACTTC. Using reference TRBV7-9 and TRBJ2-7 for the parts outside the CDR3, the full variable domain is DTGVSQNPRHKITKRGQNVTFRCDPISEHNRLYWYRQTLGQGPEFLTYFQNEAQLEKSRLLSDRFSAERPKGSFSTLEIQRTEQGDSAMYLCASSTEDRADYEQYFGPGTRLTVT.